This TCR beta chain is drawn from a study of vaccination effects on CD4 cells after COVID-19. Antigen-specific CD4+ T cell clonotypes were called by their expansion after viral peptide-pool culture in ViraFEST. Researchers isolated CD4+ T cells once approximately eleven days of culture had elapsed. Two doses of either BNT162b2 or mRNA-1273 were given to each participant. V dropped 0 bases and J dropped 5 bases, with 14 bases sitting between them. The length of the CDR3 is 15 residues. Germline V gives CDR1 LNHDA, CDR2 SQIVND (reference sequence). Study outcomes and limitations: Substantial clonal contraction characterized both infection- and vaccine-induced clones late after vaccination.

TCRdb's table, derived via immunoSEQ multiplex PCR, lists solely in-frame clones and lacks some. This repertoire shows almost 30,000 clones, about 74% found once; its top ten account for roughly 15%. On this clone: What it binds is not known.

This material consisted of CD4+ T cells from PBMCs cultured with HCoV-OC43 spike peptides, taken after COVID-19 vaccination. The subset denotes: HCoV-OC43 spike overlapping peptide pool stimulation. This TCR derives from a human donor who received a COVID-19 vaccine. The chain is built from TRBV19 and TRBJ2-7; tentatively, D is TRBD2 (6 bases). The CDR3 nucleotides are TGTGCCAGTAGTATAGAAGCGGGCCTGCCCCACGAGCAGTACTTC. Amino acid sequence: CASSIEAGLPHEQYF. The full variable domain, in which reference TRBV19 and TRBJ2-7 provide the parts outside the CDR3, is DGGITQSPKYLFRKEGQNVTLSCEQNLNHDAMYWYRQDPGQGLRLIYYSQIVNDFQKGDIAEGYSVSREKKESFPLTVTSAQKNPTAFYLCASSIEAGLPHEQYFGPGTRLTVT.